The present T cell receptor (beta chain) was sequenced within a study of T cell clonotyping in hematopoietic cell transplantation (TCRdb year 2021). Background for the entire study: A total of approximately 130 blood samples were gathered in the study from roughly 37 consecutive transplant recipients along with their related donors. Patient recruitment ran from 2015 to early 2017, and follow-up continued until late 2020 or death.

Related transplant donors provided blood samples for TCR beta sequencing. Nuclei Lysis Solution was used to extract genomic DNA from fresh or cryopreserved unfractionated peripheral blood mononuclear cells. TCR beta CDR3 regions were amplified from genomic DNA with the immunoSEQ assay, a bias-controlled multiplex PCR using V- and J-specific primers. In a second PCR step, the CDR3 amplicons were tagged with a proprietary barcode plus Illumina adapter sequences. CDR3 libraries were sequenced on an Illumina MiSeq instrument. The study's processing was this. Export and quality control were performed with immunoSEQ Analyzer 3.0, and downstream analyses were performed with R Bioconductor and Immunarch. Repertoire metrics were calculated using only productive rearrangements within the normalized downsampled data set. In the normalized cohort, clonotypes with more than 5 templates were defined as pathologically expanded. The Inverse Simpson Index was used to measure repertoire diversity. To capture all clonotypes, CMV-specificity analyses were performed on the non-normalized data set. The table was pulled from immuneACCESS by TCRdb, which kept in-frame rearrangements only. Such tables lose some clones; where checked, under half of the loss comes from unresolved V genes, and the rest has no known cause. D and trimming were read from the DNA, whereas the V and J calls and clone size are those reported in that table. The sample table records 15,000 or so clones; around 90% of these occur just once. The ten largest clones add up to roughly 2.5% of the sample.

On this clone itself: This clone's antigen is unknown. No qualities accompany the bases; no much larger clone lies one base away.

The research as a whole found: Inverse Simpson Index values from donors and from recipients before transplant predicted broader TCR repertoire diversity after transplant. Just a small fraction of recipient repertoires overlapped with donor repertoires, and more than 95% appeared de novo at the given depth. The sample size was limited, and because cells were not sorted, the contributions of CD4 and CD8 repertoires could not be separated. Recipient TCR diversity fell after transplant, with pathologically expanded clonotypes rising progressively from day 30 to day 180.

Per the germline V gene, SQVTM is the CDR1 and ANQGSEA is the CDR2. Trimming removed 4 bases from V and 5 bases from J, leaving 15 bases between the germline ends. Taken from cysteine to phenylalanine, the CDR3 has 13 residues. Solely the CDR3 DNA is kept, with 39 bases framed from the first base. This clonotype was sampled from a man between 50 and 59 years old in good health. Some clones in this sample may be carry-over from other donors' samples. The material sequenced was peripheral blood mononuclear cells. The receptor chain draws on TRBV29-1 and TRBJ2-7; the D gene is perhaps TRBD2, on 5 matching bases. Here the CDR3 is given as CSVAKQSRDEQYF. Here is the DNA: TGCAGCGTTGCAAAGCAGTCGAGGGACGAGCAGTACTTC.